Listed below are T cell receptor beta chains from one sample, sequenced in a study of blood T cell repertoires in COVID-19. The protocol was immunoSEQ multiplex PCR, while the TCRdb copy is restricted to in-frame clones and leaves out a portion. The sample includes 70,000 to 85,000 clones, about 88% of them seen just once. Material: peripheral blood. The receptors stem from a man in his sixties or seventies with active or convalescent COVID-19. The CDR3 runs from the conserved cysteine through the conserved F or W. Fields, in order: J gene, clone size, V gene, D gene, CDR3 protein, CDR3 DNA. A D gene is named only where the DNA matches it firmly. Not every row has a clone size; where given, it reads once, few, many or a size class.

TRBJ2-7	once	TRBV2	TRBD1	CASRYRGGEQYF	TGTGCCAGCAGGTACAGGGGTGGAGAGCAGTACTTC
TRBJ1-3	.	TRBV11-2	.	CASSSLRSAGNTIYF	TGTGCCAGCAGCTCTCTTCGGTCCGCTGGAAACACCATATATTTT
TRBJ2-1	few	TRBV6-5	TRBD1	CASRRQGYNEQFF	TGTGCCAGCAGGCGACAGGGGTACAATGAGCAGTTCTTC
TRBJ1-3	.	TRBV9	.	CASSVSSRSSGNTIYF	TGTGCCAGCAGCGTTAGCTCCCGGAGCTCTGGAAACACCATATATTTT
TRBJ1-1	.	TRBV18	.	CASSPLTSTNTEAFF	TGTGCCAGCTCACCACTTACGAGCACGAACACTGAAGCTTTCTTT
TRBJ2-1	once	TRBV11-2	.	CASSPGNNEQFF	TGTGCCAGCAGCCCAGGAAACAATGAGCAGTTCTTC
TRBJ2-1	.	TRBV19	.	CASSGEDFPYNEQFF	TGTGCCAGTAGCGGTGAGGACTTCCCCTACAATGAGCAGTTCTTC
TRBJ2-1	.	TRBV2	.	CASSLSVFNEQFF	TGTGCCAGCAGTCTTAGCGTGTTCAATGAGCAGTTCTTC
TRBJ1-5	.	TRBV19	TRBD1	CASRDSGTGGNQPQHF	TGTGCCAGTAGAGATTCCGGGACAGGGGGTAATCAGCCCCAGCATTTT
TRBJ2-1	.	TRBV30	TRBD1	CASPRGYNEQFF	TGTGCCTCCCCCAGGGGGTACAATGAGCAGTTCTTC
TRBJ2-4	.	TRBV19	.	CASSISGDIQYF	TGTGCCAGTAGTATCTCGGGGGACATTCAGTACTTC
TRBJ2-2	.	TRBV5-6	.	CASSSLTANTGELFF	TGTGCCAGCAGCTCCTTGACAGCGAACACCGGGGAGCTGTTTTTT
TRBJ1-3	.	TRBV5-1	.	CASSLMRQGPDSGNTIYF	TGCGCCAGCAGCTTGATGAGGCAGGGCCCTGACTCTGGAAACACCATATATTTT
TRBJ2-7	.	TRBV6-5	.	CASSITLRVREQYF	TGTGCCAGCAGCATAACCCTCAGGGTCCGCGAGCAGTACTTC
TRBJ2-7	.	TRBV21-1	.	CASSNAGQGGREQYF	TGTGCCAGCAGCAACGCGGGACAGGGGGGTCGAGAGCAGTACTTC
TRBJ1-1	.	TRBV12-3/TRBV12-4	TRBD1	CASSRTGRTEAFF	TGTGCCAGCAGTCGGACAGGGCGTACTGAAGCTTTCTTT
TRBJ1-2	.	TRBV19	TRBD1	CASTTQRGLGGYTF	TGTGCCAGTACCACCCAGAGGGGGCTAGGGGGCTACACCTTC
TRBJ1-6	.	TRBV6-1	.	CASSGDDRIRFSPLHF	TGTGCCAGCAGTGGCGACGACAGGATACGCTTTTCACCCCTCCACTTT
TRBJ2-3	few	TRBV19	.	CASRSTPAPTDTQYF	TGTGCCAGTAGGAGCACACCAGCGCCCACAGATACGCAGTATTTT
TRBJ1-3	.	TRBV5-1	TRBD1	CASSWTGEGNTIYF	TGCGCCAGCAGCTGGACAGGGGAAGGAAACACCATATATTTT
TRBJ2-5	.	TRBV5-1	TRBD2	CASSAGGSLGETQYF	TGCGCCAGCAGCGCGGGAGGATCACTGGGGGAGACCCAGTACTTC
TRBJ1-4	.	TRBV7-6	.	CASSLRGTNEKLFF	TGTGCCAGCAGCTTACGCGGAACTAATGAAAAACTGTTTTTT
TRBJ1-2	once	TRBV6-5	TRBD1	CASSSGGTYGYTF	TGTGCCAGCAGTTCAGGGGGAACCTATGGCTACACCTTC
TRBJ1-1	.	TRBV12-3/TRBV12-4	.	CASSSYAEAFF	TGTGCCAGCAGTTCCTATGCTGAAGCTTTCTTT
TRBJ1-3	.	TRBV30	TRBD1	CAWSGTGLSVGNTIYF	TGTGCCTGGAGTGGGACAGGCCTAAGTGTAGGAAACACCATATATTTT
TRBJ1-4	.	TRBV7-2	.	CASSLVSVKTTNEKLFF	TGTGCCAGCAGCTTAGTTTCAGTTAAAACAACTAATGAAAAACTGTTTTTT
TRBJ2-3	.	TRBV7-2	TRBD2	CASSLAGGTDTQYF	TGTGCCAGCAGTCTGGCGGGGGGCACAGATACGCAGTATTTT
TRBJ1-1	.	TRBV19	TRBD1	CASSRGQPVNTEAFF	TGTGCCAGTTCCCGGGGACAGCCGGTGAACACTGAAGCTTTCTTT
TRBJ1-2	.	TRBV12-3/TRBV12-4	.	CASSIQPEYGYTF	TGTGCCAGCAGTATACAACCCGAATATGGCTACACCTTC
TRBJ1-5	.	TRBV19	TRBD1	CASSIIGQGRYSNQPQHF	TGTGCCAGTAGTATAATTGGACAGGGGCGATATAGCAATCAGCCCCAGCATTTT
TRBJ1-6	.	TRBV30	.	CAWIARGNSPLHF	TGTGCCTGGATCGCCAGGGGCAATTCACCCCTCCACTTT
TRBJ2-7	.	TRBV5-1	.	CASKGITGSYEQYF	TGCGCCAGCAAGGGTATTACAGGGTCCTACGAGCAGTACTTC
TRBJ2-7	.	TRBV4-2	.	CASSPEQGVSYEQYF	TGTGCCAGCAGCCCCGAACAGGGAGTCTCCTACGAGCAGTACTTC
TRBJ1-4	few	TRBV7-8	.	CASSLRRATNEKLFF	TGTGCCAGCAGCTTAAGGAGGGCAACTAATGAAAAACTGTTTTTT
TRBJ1-2	.	TRBV5-6	.	CASSLRYGYTF	TGTGCCAGCAGCTTGCGTTATGGCTACACCTTC
TRBJ2-3	.	TRBV18	TRBD1	CASSGGRQGLTDTQYF	TGTGCCAGCTCAGGAGGGCGACAGGGGTTAACAGATACGCAGTATTTT
TRBJ1-1	.	TRBV5-1	TRBD1	CASSRGQGNPEAFF	TGCGCCAGCAGCCGCGGACAGGGGAATCCTGAAGCTTTCTTT
TRBJ1-6	.	TRBV19	.	CASTSGSPLHF	TGTGCCAGTACATCGGGTTCACCCCTCCACTTT
TRBJ1-3	few	TRBV2	.	CASSAGKLWGNTIYF	TGTGCCAGCAGTGCAGGGAAGTTGTGGGGAAACACCATATATTTT
TRBJ2-5	.	TRBV5-1	TRBD2	CASSSGTSGGQETQYF	TGCGCCAGCAGCTCGGGGACTAGCGGGGGTCAAGAGACCCAGTACTTC
TRBJ1-5	.	TRBV7-8	.	CASSLQGGRNQPQHF	TGTGCCAGCAGCTTACAGGGTGGGCGCAATCAGCCCCAGCATTTT
TRBJ2-7	few	TRBV18	.	CASSPPASPGHYEQYF	TGTGCCAGCTCACCTCCCGCCTCCCCGGGTCACTACGAGCAGTACTTC
TRBJ1-3	.	TRBV29-1	.	CSVETLSGNTIYF	TGCAGCGTTGAGACACTCTCTGGAAACACCATATATTTT
TRBJ1-6	.	TRBV6-5	.	CASSYPDFNSPLHF	TGTGCCAGCAGTTACCCAGACTTTAATTCACCCCTCCACTTT